These 26 T cell receptor beta chains share one sample of origin, sequenced in a study of blood T cells in healthy people across ages. With a J-beta primer mix and a sample-barcoded 5' primer, a second PCR ran about 6 to 11 cycles. TCRdb reanalysed the 5' RACE reads using MiXCR and keeps one entry per CDR3 protein. This sample carries about 830,000 distinct CDR3 sequences, 58% of them seen once, and the ten largest clones take roughly 22%. What was sequenced was blood. The receptor source for this set is a man aged 25-40 years in good health.

The genes are TRBV6-6 and TRBJ2-3; D is possibly TRBD1 (5 bases). This CDR3 region has 13 residues. V was cut by 5 bases and J by 6 bases, with 12 bases left in between. Germline values: CDR1 MNHNY, CDR2 SVGAGI (reference sequence). The CDR3 is CASSRQGRDTQYF. The CDR3, as DNA: TGTGCCAGCAGTCGGCAGGGCCGGGATACGCAGTATTTT.

The chain recombines TRBV29-1 with TRBJ2-2; 7 bases align to TRBD2. The CDR3 runs to 11 residues. J gave up 9 bases and V 4 bases, and 2 bases lay outside the gene matches. Germline V lookup: CDR1 SQVTM, CDR2 ANQGSEA. The CDR3, as DNA: TGCAGCGTTGTAGCGGGCAGGGAGCTGTTTTTT. Encoded protein: CSVVAGRELFF.

This clonotype was detected only a few times. The chain has TRBV10-3 and TRBJ2-6, with 12 bases aligning to TRBD1. The CDR3 runs 19 residues. After removal of 2 bases from V and 3 bases from J, the junction contained 8 bases not matched to a gene. CDR1 ENHRY and CDR2 SYGVKD come from the germline V gene. The CDR3 region has the DNA TGTGCCATCAGTGAGCTACCTAGGGACAGGGGGCGTGGGGCCAACGTCCTGACTTTC. It yields the protein CAISELPRDRGRGANVLTF.

This clonotype has more than one count but fewer than ten. This rearrangement joins TRBV12-3 or TRBV12-4 to TRBJ2-3; D remains ambiguous. Trimming took 6 bases from V and 6 from J, leaving 16 bases between them. There are 14 residues in the CDR3. CDR3 nucleotides: TGTGCCAGCAGCCCGAAGTGGGGTGCGGATACGCAGTATTTT. Translation gives CASSPKWGADTQYF.

V usage is TRBV6-1 and J usage is TRBJ1-2; a possible D gene is TRBD1 (5 bases). This CDR3 has 15 residues. Germline V gene lookup returns CDR1 MNHNS and CDR2 SASEGT. Trimming left V 6 bases short and J 0 bases short, with 14 bases between. The CDR3 loop reads CASRDRGQANYGYTF. The CDR3 coding sequence is TGTGCCAGCAGAGACCGGGGCCAAGCTAACTATGGCTACACCTTC.

The CDR3 spells CSARDYRLSYEQYF. Written as DNA, the CDR3 is TGCAGTGCTAGAGATTACAGGCTATCCTACGAGCAGTACTTC. The chain couples TRBV20-1 to TRBJ2-7; TRBD1 might be the D (5 bases). The germline CDR1 and CDR2 sequences are DFQATT and SNEGSKA (reference sequence). Trimming pared 0 bases from V and 1 base from J, leaving 10 bases between. The CDR3 consists of 14 residues.

The chain joins TRBV29-1 to TRBJ2-5, with 9 bases matching TRBD1. Matching the DNA end better, TRBJ2-7 makes the J call doubtful. The CDR3 sequence is 13 residues long. The germline V gene has CDR1 SQVTM and CDR2 ANQGSEA. CDR3 nucleotides: TGCAGCGTTAGTGAGGGACAGGGAGGCGAGCAGTACTTC. Amino acids: CSVSEGQGGEQYF.

The chain links TRBV4-2 to TRBJ2-1, with TRBD1 as a possible D gene (5 bases). This CDR3 has 15 amino acids. V was clipped by 5 bases and J by 7 bases, with 18 bases between them. CDR1 is LGHNA, CDR2 YNFKEQ, per germline. Written as DNA, the CDR3 is TGTGCCAGCAGCAGGGGATTAGGGAAAATGAATGAGCAGTTCTTC. This sequence encodes CASSRGLGKMNEQFF.

The rearrangement links TRBV29-1 to TRBJ2-5; 9 bases match TRBD1. The DNA end is a closer match to TRBJ2-1, so the J assignment may be wrong. Germline assignment: CDR1 SQVTM and CDR2 ANQGSEA. The CDR3 length is 14 residues. CDR3 sequence: CSGATGGGQETQFF. The CDR3, as DNA: TGCAGCGGTGCCACAGGGGGCGGTCAAGAGACCCAGTTCTTC.

The count of this clonotype is one. The chain links TRBV27 to TRBJ2-4; the match to TRBD1 covers 9 bases. The CDR3 has 17 amino acids. Trimming removed 3 bases from V and 13 bases from J; junction bases left unmatched: 19. CDR1 and CDR2 (germline): MNHEY, SMNVEV (reference sequence). The CDR3 here is CASSFIEVGTGPGEQYF. CDR3 DNA sequence: TGTGCCAGCAGTTTTATCGAGGTCGGGACAGGGCCTGGAGAGCAGTACTTC.

This clonotype turned up a few times. The CDR3 is CSARDRPYISTDTQYF. The CDR3 DNA reads as TGCAGTGCTAGAGATAGGCCCTACATCAGCACAGATACGCAGTATTTT. V gene TRBV20-1 combines with J gene TRBJ2-3; D is unresolved. The CDR3 runs to 16 residues. Germline loops: CDR1 DFQATT, CDR2 SNEGSKA (reference sequence). The V end was cut by 0 bases, the J end by 0 bases, with 13 bases between.

This chain connects TRBV7-9 to TRBJ1-1, with TRBD1 as a possible D gene (5 bases). CDR1 is SEHNR, CDR2 FQNEAQ, per germline (reference sequence). With 4 bases removed from V and 6 bases from J, the gap between germline ends came to 18 bases. This CDR3 region has 15 residues. CDR3 DNA: TGTGCCAGCAGCTCCGGGGGGGAGGGGTTGGCTGAAGCTTTCTTT. Amino acid sequence: CASSSGGEGLAEAFF.

This clonotype was observed a handful of times. This chain connects TRBV20-1 to TRBJ1-5, with D unresolved. The CDR3 runs 14 residues. Germline CDR1 is DFQATT and CDR2 is SNEGSKA (reference sequence). V lost 6 bases and J 0 bases, leaving 12 bases between the germline ends. The CDR3 reads CSATALDSNQPQHF. For the CDR3, the DNA is TGCAGTGCCACCGCACTGGATAGCAATCAGCCCCAGCATTTT.

This clonotype has a handful of counts. The genes are TRBV24-1 and TRBJ2-1, with 7 positions matching TRBD1. The CDR3 loop spans 16 amino acids. V shed 5 bases and J 10 bases; nucleotides not matched to a gene: 16. Germline assignment: CDR1 KGHDR and CDR2 SFDVKD. CDR3 in amino acids: CATSAGLYRGAEEQFF. The CDR3 DNA reads as TGTGCCACCAGTGCGGGGTTATACAGGGGTGCGGAGGAGCAGTTCTTC.

This clonotype has more than one count but fewer than ten. V gene TRBV29-1 combines with J gene TRBJ2-4, with D possibly being TRBD2 (6 bases). V lost 5 bases and J 13 bases, leaving 12 bases between the germline ends. The CDR3 has 10 amino acids. CDR1 and CDR2 (germline): SQVTM, ANQGSEA. The CDR3 spells CSVHTSTQYF. The CDR3 DNA reads as TGCAGCGTTCATACTAGCACCCAGTACTTC.

The chain is built from TRBV7-9 and TRBJ1-1; D gene uncertain. CDR1 is SEHNR and CDR2 is FQNEAQ in the germline V gene (reference sequence). Trimming took 2 bases from V and 1 from J, leaving 8 bases between them. The CDR3 length is 14 residues. The CDR3 reads CASSLWGSNTEAFF. CDR3 nucleotide sequence: TGTGCCAGCAGCTTATGGGGATCGAACACTGAAGCTTTCTTT.

The chain combines TRBV7-2 with TRBJ2-7, with D possibly TRBD1 on 6 matching bases. From germline, CDR1 is SGHTA and CDR2 FQGNSA. The V end was cut by 5 bases, the J end by 0 bases, with 11 bases between. The CDR3 has 14 residues. DNA of the CDR3: TGTGCCAGCAGCGGAGGCAGGGGCTCCTACGAGCAGTACTTC. Translating gives CASSGGRGSYEQYF.

The chain has TRBV10-3 and TRBJ2-1; possibly TRBD1 for D (5 bases). There are 13 residues in the CDR3. CDR1 is ENHRY, CDR2 SYGVKD, per germline. V shed 2 bases and J shed 5 bases, with 7 bases lying between them. CDR3 sequence reads: CAISERGNNEQFF. Written as DNA, the CDR3 is TGTGCCATCAGTGAGAGGGGAAACAATGAGCAGTTCTTC.

At least ten counts were recorded for this clonotype. The chain uses TRBV7-2 and TRBJ2-1, with D maybe TRBD2 (6 bases). From germline, CDR1 is SGHTA and CDR2 FQGNSA. V lost 1 base to trimming and J lost 10 bases, with 14 bases between them. The CDR3 runs 14 residues. This CDR3 reads CASSLVGLASEQFF. The CDR3 coding sequence is TGTGCCAGCAGCTTAGTCGGCCTAGCGTCCGAGCAGTTCTTC.

This rearrangement joins TRBV7-2 to TRBJ2-3; D gene uncertain. CDR1 is SGHTA, CDR2 FQGNSA, per germline. CDR3 length: 13 amino acids. V was trimmed by 3 bases and J by 2 bases, leaving 6 bases between them. The CDR3 DNA sequence: TGTGCCAGCAGCTTTGGCAACACAGATACGCAGTATTTT. Its protein product is CASSFGNTDTQYF.

The CDR3 sequence is CSASNPGLAKGDEQFF. In DNA form, the CDR3 reads TGCAGTGCAAGCAATCCGGGACTAGCCAAGGGGGATGAGCAGTTCTTC. V and J are TRBV20-1 and TRBJ2-1, with TRBD2 identical over 9 bases. V was clipped by 6 bases and J by 8 bases; unmatched bases: 17. The CDR3 loop spans 16 amino acids. Germline V gene lookup returns CDR1 DFQATT and CDR2 SNEGSKA (reference sequence).

This sequence joins TRBV6-6 and TRBJ2-6; D gene unclear. This CDR3 spans 15 amino acids. Trimming removed 6 bases from V and 1 base from J, with 10 bases in between. Germline CDR1 MNHNY, CDR2 SVGAGI (reference sequence). The chain's CDR3 is CASSDGMSGANVLTF. As DNA, the CDR3 is TGTGCCAGCAGCGACGGAATGTCTGGGGCCAACGTCCTGACTTTC.

The genes are TRBV3-1 and TRBJ2-7, with D maybe TRBD1 (6 bases). The J call may not be correct, given that the DNA end is closer to TRBJ2-5. The CDR3 runs 15 residues. Germline assignment: CDR1 LGHDT and CDR2 YNNKEL (reference sequence). CDR3 DNA: TGTGCCAGCAGCCAAGCCACAGGGTTGGTAAAGACCCAGTACTTC. Its translation is CASSQATGLVKTQYF.

The rearrangement uses TRBV18 and TRBJ1-5; D unclear. Per germline, CDR1 KGHSH and CDR2 LQKENI. This CDR3 comprises 13 residues. V was cut by 3 bases and J by 7 bases, with 10 bases left in between. CDR3 sequence reads: CASSPVGGQPQHF. The CDR3 DNA follows: TGTGCCAGCTCACCGGTGGGCGGGCAGCCCCAGCATTTT.

The V gene is TRBV19, the J gene TRBJ2-7; D uncertain. CDR1 LNHDA and CDR2 SQIVND come from the germline V gene (reference sequence). The CDR3 has 14 residues. V dropped 4 bases and J dropped 0 bases, with 10 bases sitting between them. The CDR3 DNA reads TGTGCCAGTAGTAATCTGAAGAGCTCCTACGAGCAGTACTTC. This encodes CASSNLKSSYEQYF.

This chain links TRBV20-1 with TRBJ2-1, with 8 bases fitting TRBD2. Germline loops: CDR1 DFQATT, CDR2 SNEGSKA (reference sequence). V shed 4 bases, J shed 5 bases, and the junction held 7 bases outside the gene matches. This CDR3 contains 14 residues. The CDR3 DNA is TGCAGTGCTAACAGCGGGAGTATGGACAATGAGCAGTTCTTC. Protein product: CSANSGSMDNEQFF.